This T cell receptor beta chain was observed in a study of blood T cell repertoires in COVID-19. Whole-study context: Sample material is recorded as cDNA or gDNA derived from T cells, B-cell-depleted T cells, or PBMCs.

Data came from immunoSEQ multiplex PCR; TCRdb stores just in-frame clones and leaves some out. The sample contains about 140,000 clones, around 82% of which appear only once. Germline V gives CDR1 LNHNV, CDR2 YYDKDF (reference sequence). V was cut by 6 bases and J by 2 bases, with 7 bases left in between. This CDR3 contains 13 residues. Living in 24 US areas, the participants were between roughly 18 and 90 years of age. Participants reported their clinical history, and cohort assignment relied on those reports. The sequence came from a middle-aged man with acute COVID-19. The specimen sequenced was PBMCs or T cells enriched from blood (not recorded which). The rearrangement uses TRBV15 and TRBJ2-2; D is uncertain. The CDR3 DNA sequence: TGTGCCACCAGTACGGTAAACACCGGGGAGCTGTTTTTT. The encoded protein is CATSTVNTGELFF.